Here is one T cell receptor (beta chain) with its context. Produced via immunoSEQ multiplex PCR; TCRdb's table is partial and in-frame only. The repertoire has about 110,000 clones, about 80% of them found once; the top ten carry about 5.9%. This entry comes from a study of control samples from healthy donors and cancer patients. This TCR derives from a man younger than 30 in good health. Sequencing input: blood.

Written as DNA, the CDR3 is TGTGCCAGCAGTTTGGGCCCCTACTCTGGAAACACCATATATTTT. Protein product: CASSLGPYSGNTIYF. The rearrangement links TRBV27 to TRBJ1-3; unclear D gene. The CDR3 length is 15 residues. CDR1 and CDR2 from the germline V gene are MNHEY and SMNVEV (reference sequence). V was clipped by 3 bases and J by 0 bases, with 9 bases between them.